This TCR beta chain derives from a study of Graves' ophthalmopathy and Graves' hyperthyroidism. The authors amplified TCR beta CDR3 regions from RNA transcripts. An opening RT-PCR round employed HTBI primers and preceded a second-round multiplex PCR. One entry per CDR3 protein results from TCRdb running MiXCR on the multiplex PCR reads. The sample includes a few hundred thousand distinct CDR3 sequences, under 45% of them seen just once. New diagnoses, under 2 months' duration, and ages 18 to 65 characterized the hyperthyroidism patients. This CDR3 region has 16 residues. Germline V gene lookup returns CDR1 SGHAT and CDR2 FQNNGV. V lost 4 bases, J lost 5 bases, and 13 bases stayed unmatched. This clonotype has a count of ten or more.

This sequence joins TRBV11-2 and TRBJ2-5; 7 bases agree with TRBD2. The sequenced sample was peripheral blood or thyroid tissue (not recorded which). The sequence came from an adult man with Graves' hyperthyroidism. CDR3 nucleotide sequence: TGTGCCAGCAGCTCAATCAGACTAGCAGCCTGGGAGACCCAGTACTTC. It is translated as CASSSIRLAAWETQYF.